This TCR beta chain was recorded in a study of cytomegalovirus exposure and HLA in healthy donors. About the study: The 110 or so validation repertoires used the same platform as the roughly 670 first-cohort repertoires, a later analysis reported.

Method: immunoSEQ multiplex PCR; TCRdb's copy keeps in-frame clones and lacks some. The sample includes roughly 310,000 clones, over 75% of them seen just once. The CDR3 has 15 residues. Germline CDR1 reads SGDLS; CDR2 reads YYNGEE. V shed 0 bases and J shed 2 bases, with 11 bases lying between them. The genes are TRBV9 and TRBJ2-5; D perhaps matches TRBD1 (6 bases). The sequence derives from a young man in good health and CMV-seronegative. Source material: PBMCs. CDR3 in amino acids: CASSVGQDLQETQYF. The CDR3 DNA is TGTGCCAGCAGCGTAGGACAGGACCTTCAAGAGACCCAGTACTTC.